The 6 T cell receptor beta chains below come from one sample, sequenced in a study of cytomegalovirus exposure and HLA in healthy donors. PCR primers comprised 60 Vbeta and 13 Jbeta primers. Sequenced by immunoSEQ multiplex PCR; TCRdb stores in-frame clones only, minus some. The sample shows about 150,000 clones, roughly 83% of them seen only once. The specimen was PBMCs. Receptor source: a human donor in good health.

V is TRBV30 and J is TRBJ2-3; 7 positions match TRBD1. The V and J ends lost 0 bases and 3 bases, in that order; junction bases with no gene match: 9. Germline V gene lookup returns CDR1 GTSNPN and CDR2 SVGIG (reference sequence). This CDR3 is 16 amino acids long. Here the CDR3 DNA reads TGTGCCTGGAGTGTACCCAAGGGGGCCTGGACAGATACGCAGTATTTT. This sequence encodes CAWSVPKGAWTDTQYF.

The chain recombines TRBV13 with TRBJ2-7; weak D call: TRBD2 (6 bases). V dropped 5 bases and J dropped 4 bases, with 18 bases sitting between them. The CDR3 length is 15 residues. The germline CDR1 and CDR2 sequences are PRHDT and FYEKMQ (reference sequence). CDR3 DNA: TGTGCCAGCAGCCTCCGAAGGACGCGGGGATACGAGCAGTACTTC. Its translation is CASSLRRTRGYEQYF.

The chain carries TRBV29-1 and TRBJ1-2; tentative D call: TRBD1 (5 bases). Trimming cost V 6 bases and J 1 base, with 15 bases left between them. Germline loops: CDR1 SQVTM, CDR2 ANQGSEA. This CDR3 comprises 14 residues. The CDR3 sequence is CSVALGGLNYGYTF. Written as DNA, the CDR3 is TGCAGCGTGGCCCTCGGGGGACTTAACTATGGCTACACCTTC.

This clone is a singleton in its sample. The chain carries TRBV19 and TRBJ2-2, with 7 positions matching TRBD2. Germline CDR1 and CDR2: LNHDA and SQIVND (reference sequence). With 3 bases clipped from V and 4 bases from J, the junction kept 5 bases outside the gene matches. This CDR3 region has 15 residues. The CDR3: CASSMGGRSTGELFF. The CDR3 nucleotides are TGTGCCAGTAGTATGGGCGGGAGATCCACCGGGGAGCTGTTTTTT.

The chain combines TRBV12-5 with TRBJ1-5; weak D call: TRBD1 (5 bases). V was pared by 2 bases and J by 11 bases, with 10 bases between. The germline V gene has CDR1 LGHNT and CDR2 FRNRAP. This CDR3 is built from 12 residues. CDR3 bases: TGTGCTAGTGGTTTGTGGGGGAGGACCCAGCATTTT. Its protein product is CASGLWGRTQHF.

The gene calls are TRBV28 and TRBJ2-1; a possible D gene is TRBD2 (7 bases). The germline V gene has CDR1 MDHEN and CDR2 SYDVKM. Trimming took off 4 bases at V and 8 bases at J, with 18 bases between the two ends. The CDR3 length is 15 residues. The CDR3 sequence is CASSSRTRGGYEQFF. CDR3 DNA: TGTGCCAGCAGTTCCCGGACTAGAGGGGGATATGAGCAGTTCTTC.